Below, 10 T cell receptor beta chains from the same sample are listed, as sequenced in a study of identical twins. TCRdb reanalysed the 5' RACE reads using MiXCR and keeps one entry per CDR3 protein. The sample lists around 1.7 million distinct CDR3 sequences; 32% were seen once. The specimen was cord blood. These receptors came from a newborn girl in good health.

V gene TRBV28 combines with J gene TRBJ1-5; D gene ambiguous. The ends were cut back, 5 bases at V and 5 bases at J, with 13 bases in the middle. This CDR3 is 14 amino acids long. Germline assignment: CDR1 MDHEN and CDR2 SYDVKM. The CDR3 nucleotides read TGTGCCAGCAGTCCCTTTAGGAGGGATCAGCCCCAGCATTTT. The encoded protein is CASSPFRRDQPQHF.

A word on this clonotype: At one of its ends the junction is not consistent with the germline gene, which may arise from a read error. This sequence joins TRBV18 and TRBJ2-1; unclear D gene. This CDR3 has 11 amino acids. In germline, CDR1 is KGHSH, CDR2 LQKENI. The CDR3 DNA follows: TGTGCCAGCTCACCGCAGGATGATCAGTTCTTC. Encoded protein: CASSPQDDQFF. Variable domain in full (rest from reference TRBV18 and TRBJ2-1): NAGVMQNPRHLVRRRGQEARLRCSPMKGHSHVYWYRQLPEEGLKFMVYLQKENIIDESGMPKERFSAEFPKEGPSILRIQQVVRGDSAAYFCASSPQDDQFFGPGTRLTVL.

The gene calls are TRBV4-2 and TRBJ2-7; 7 bases are shared with TRBD2. This CDR3 has 15 amino acids. After removal of 0 bases from V and 3 bases from J, the junction contained 5 bases not matched to a gene. Germline assignment: CDR1 LGHNA and CDR2 YNFKEQ. The CDR3 DNA sequence: TGTGCCAGCAGCCAAGATTTGCGCGGGAGCTACGAGCAGTACTTC. Translating it yields CASSQDLRGSYEQYF.

A note on this clonotype: One end of the junction does not line up with germline, which may come from a read error. The chain is built from TRBV4-2 and TRBJ2-1; D call uncertain. The V gene's germline CDR1 is LGHNA and CDR2 YNFKEQ. The CDR3 contains 14 residues. For the CDR3, the DNA is TGTTCCAGCAGCCAAGAGGACTCCTACAATGAGCAGTTCTTC. It is translated as CSSSQEDSYNEQFF.

V is TRBV7-2 and J is TRBJ2-5; D perhaps matches TRBD1 (6 bases). The CDR3 is 17 amino acids. V was cut by 2 bases and J by 11 bases, with 27 bases left in between. Germline V gives CDR1 SGHTA, CDR2 FQGNSA. The CDR3 DNA reads TGTGCCAGCAGCTTAAGGATTAGGGGGTCGGGGAATAATGAGCAGTACTTC. Translating gives CASSLRIRGSGNNEQYF.

The genes are TRBV7-2 and TRBJ2-1; maybe TRBD2 (5 bases). V dropped 5 bases and J dropped 8 bases, with 19 bases sitting between them. The V gene's germline CDR1 is SGHTA and CDR2 FQGNSA. The CDR3 has 15 amino acids. CDR3 in amino acids: CASSETRFDWYEQFF. CDR3 nucleotide sequence: TGTGCCAGCAGCGAAACTAGATTCGACTGGTATGAGCAGTTCTTC.

This clonotype appeared a few times. The chain links TRBV10-3 to TRBJ1-1; 9 bases map to TRBD1. Germline CDR1 reads ENHRY; CDR2 reads SYGVKD. The CDR3 sequence is 15 residues long. J lost 7 bases, V lost 4 bases, and 10 bases had no gene match. CDR3 DNA: TGTGCCATCAGTGCGGCGGGACAGGGAATGGTTGAAGCTTTCTTT. Translated: CAISAAGQGMVEAFF.

V is TRBV6-2 or TRBV6-3 and J is TRBJ1-2; D unresolved. Germline V gene data show CDR1 as MNHEY and CDR2 as SVGEGT. With 0 bases removed from V and 3 bases from J, the gap between germline ends came to 8 bases. The CDR3 contains 14 residues. Here the CDR3 reads CASSYSGRDYGYTF. Written as DNA, the CDR3 is TGTGCCAGCAGTTACTCGGGAAGGGACTATGGCTACACCTTC.

This clonotype appeared a few times. The chain uses TRBV25-1 and TRBJ1-5, with a tentative D call TRBD1 (5 bases). The CDR3 sequence is 15 residues long. Deletions cut 3 bases from V and 0 bases from J, with 9 bases between. Germline V gene data show CDR1 as MGHDK and CDR2 as SYGVNS. CDR3: CASSDGQYSNQPQHF. Here the CDR3 DNA reads TGTGCCAGCAGTGATGGACAATATAGCAATCAGCCCCAGCATTTT.

This clonotype was detected only a few times. The chain combines TRBV20-1 with TRBJ2-1; TRBD1 matches at 9 bases. After removal of 0 bases from V and 5 bases from J, the junction contained 5 bases not matched to a gene. Germline CDR1 and CDR2: DFQATT and SNEGSKA (reference sequence). The CDR3 runs to 15 residues. Here the CDR3 reads CSARDGTGPNNEQFF. The CDR3 DNA sequence: TGCAGTGCTAGAGATGGGACAGGGCCTAACAATGAGCAGTTCTTC.